This T cell receptor beta chain comes out of a study of control samples from healthy donors and cancer patients. In germline, CDR1 is SGDLS, CDR2 YYNGEE. The CDR3 has 13 amino acids. Trimming took off 3 bases at V and 0 bases at J, with 6 bases between the two ends. Sequencing was performed with immunoSEQ multiplex PCR; in TCRdb, only in-frame clones are kept and a portion is missing. The table shows some 150,000 clones, with roughly nine tenths occurring only once. Sequencing used blood. This chain uses TRBV9 with TRBJ1-1, with D maybe TRBD1 (5 bases). This clonotype originated in a woman aged 30 to 39 in good health. In nucleotides, the CDR3 is TGTGCCAGCAGCGGAGGGGTGAACACTGAAGCTTTCTTT. Amino acids: CASSGGVNTEAFF.